Shown below are 16 T cell receptor beta chains from a single sample sequenced in a study of T-cell reconstitution after alpha-beta-depleted transplantation in children. The authors prepared the TCRbeta library with unique molecular identifiers. TCRdb called the PCR reads again in MiXCR, with one record for every CDR3 protein. The repertoire holds around 410,000 distinct CDR3 sequences, with approximately 11% as singletons. The specimen was PBMCs from the stem cell graft donor, collected from the stem cell graft. The receptors derive from a human donor who donated a stem cell graft to a child with acute myeloid leukemia.

This clonotype was recorded a few times. The DNA of the CDR3 is TGCAGCGTTGAAGCCGGCACCGGACAGGGCTATGGCTACACCTTC. Its protein is CSVEAGTGQGYGYTF. This rearrangement joins TRBV29-1 to TRBJ1-2; TRBD1 agrees at 8 bases. The CDR3 spans 15 residues. Germline V gene sequence: CDR1 SQVTM, CDR2 ANQGSEA. J gave up 4 bases and V 1 base, and 8 bases lay outside the gene matches. Based on the CDR3 plus reference TRBV29-1 and TRBJ1-2, the full variable domain is SAVISQKPSRDICQRGTSLTIQCQVDSQVTMMFWYRQQPGQSLTLIATANQGSEATYESGFVIDKFPISRPNLTFSTLTVSNMSPEDSSIYLCSVEAGTGQGYGYTFGSGTRLTVV.

In this sample, this clonotype turned up a few times. This chain connects TRBV12-3 or TRBV12-4 to TRBJ1-2, with D possibly TRBD1 on 5 matching bases. This CDR3 is built from 13 residues. V lost 3 bases and J 8 bases, leaving 13 bases between the germline ends. CDR3 sequence (DNA): TGTGCCAGCAGTTTCGGGCAGGGCAGCGGCTACACCTTC. It specifies CASSFGQGSGYTF.

This chain connects TRBV12-3 or TRBV12-4 to TRBJ2-3; D remains unclear. The CDR3 extends over 12 amino acids. V lost 6 bases and J 5 bases, leaving 9 bases between the germline ends. CDR3 loop: CASSVSGDTQYF. The CDR3 DNA is TGTGCCAGCAGCGTTAGTGGAGATACGCAGTATTTT.

This clonotype was picked up a small number of times. The V gene is TRBV2, the J gene TRBJ2-1, with D unclear. CDR1 is SNHLY, CDR2 FYNNEI, per germline. There are 12 residues in the CDR3. Trimming pared 7 bases from V and 10 bases from J, leaving 14 bases between. CDR3 bases: TGTGCCAGCACTCCTGCCCTTGGAGAGCAGTTCTTC. Encoded protein: CASTPALGEQFF. Filled out from reference TRBV2 and TRBJ2-1, the complete variable domain reads EPEVTQTPSHQVTQMGQEVILRCVPISNHLYFYWYRQILGQKVEFLVSFYNNEISEKSEIFDDQFSVERPDGSNFTLKIRSTKLEDSAMYFCASTPALGEQFFGPGTRLTVL.

This clonotype was seen only a few times. The chain couples TRBV20-1 to TRBJ2-3; 9 bases match TRBD2. V shed 3 bases and J 2 bases; nucleotides not matched to a gene: 6. The CDR3 runs 15 residues. CDR1 DFQATT and CDR2 SNEGSKA come from the germline V gene (reference sequence). CDR3 in amino acids: CSARWGLALTDTQYF. The CDR3, as DNA: TGCAGTGCTAGGTGGGGACTAGCCCTCACAGATACGCAGTATTTT.

The V gene is TRBV20-1, the J gene TRBJ2-1; 12 bases fit TRBD2. The length of the CDR3 is 17 residues. Germline V gene data show CDR1 as DFQATT and CDR2 as SNEGSKA (reference sequence). Losses at the gene ends were 1 base for V and 2 bases for J; bases not matched to a gene: 6. The DNA of the CDR3 is TGCAGTGCTAGAGTACCCGCTAGCGGGAGGGCCTACAATGAGCAGTTCTTC. This encodes CSARVPASGRAYNEQFF.

This clonotype was counted ten times or more. The genes are TRBV12-3 or TRBV12-4 and TRBJ1-4; TRBD1 might be the D (5 bases). The ends were cut back, 5 bases at V and 11 bases at J, with 21 bases in the middle. The CDR3 has 15 residues. The DNA of the CDR3 is TGTGCCAGCAGTGAACCCCGGGACCCCAAGAAGAAACTGTTTTTT. Protein sequence: CASSEPRDPKKKLFF.

This clonotype has only a few counts. This chain connects TRBV5-1 to TRBJ2-1; D is unresolved. This CDR3 has 16 amino acids. The ends were cut back, 0 bases at V and 2 bases at J, with 12 bases in the middle. CDR1 and CDR2 from the germline V gene are SGHRS and YFSETQ. Here the CDR3 reads CASSLVPALTYNEQFF. For the CDR3, the DNA is TGCGCCAGCAGCTTGGTGCCAGCCTTAACCTACAATGAGCAGTTCTTC.

This clonotype was seen a few times. The rearrangement uses TRBV12-3 or TRBV12-4 and TRBJ2-5, with 10 bases that match TRBD2. The J segment lost 5 bases and the V segment lost 3 bases, leaving 21 bases of the junction unmatched. The CDR3 has 20 amino acids. The CDR3 DNA reads TGTGCCAGCAGTTTTTTGGAGGAGGCTAGCGGGAGTCAAGCAGAGGAGACCCAGTACTTC. As protein: CASSFLEEASGSQAEETQYF.

Many counts were recorded for this clonotype. This chain uses TRBV4-3 with TRBJ2-5; tentative D call: TRBD2 (5 bases). This CDR3 region has 14 residues. Germline CDR1 reads LGHNA; CDR2 reads YSLEER. Trimming removed 5 bases from V and 4 bases from J, with 14 bases in between. The CDR3: CASSKSGIRETQYF. CDR3 DNA: TGCGCCAGCAGCAAGTCCGGGATTCGAGAGACCCAGTACTTC.

The chain carries TRBV27 and TRBJ2-7, with TRBD1 identical over 7 bases. This CDR3 is 15 amino acids long. The V gene end was trimmed by 5 bases and the J gene end by 3 bases; junction bases not matched to a gene: 10. CDR1 and CDR2 from the germline V gene are MNHEY and SMNVEV (reference sequence). The CDR3 nucleotides are TGTGCCAGCAGTCAGGGACAGCATCAATACTACGAGCAGTACGTC. Its translation: CASSQGQHQYYEQYV.

V and J are TRBV7-9 and TRBJ1-1; D gene ambiguous. Trimming took 2 bases from V and 1 from J, leaving 5 bases between them. This CDR3 region has 13 residues. Germline lookup yields CDR1 SEHNR and CDR2 FQNEAQ (reference sequence). The CDR3, as DNA: TGTGCCAGCAGCTTATTGACGAACACTGAAGCTTTCTTT. Amino acid sequence: CASSLLTNTEAFF.

V gene TRBV5-1 combines with J gene TRBJ2-6, with no clear D. There are 16 residues in the CDR3. V gave up 0 bases and J gave up 0 bases, with 7 bases separating them. Germline lookup yields CDR1 SGHRS and CDR2 YFSETQ. The chain's CDR3 is CASSLDGRSGANVLTF. The CDR3 DNA follows: TGCGCCAGCAGCTTGGACGGACGCTCTGGGGCCAACGTCCTGACTTTC.

This clonotype was seen more than once but under ten times. The chain carries TRBV5-5 and TRBJ2-2; 7 bases align to TRBD1. Trimming removed 5 bases from V and 3 bases from J; junction bases left unmatched: 10. This CDR3 contains 16 residues. Germline values: CDR1 SGHKS, CDR2 YYEKEE (reference sequence). The CDR3 loop reads CASRDGRQGDTGELFF. The CDR3 DNA reads TGTGCCAGCAGGGATGGGAGACAGGGTGACACCGGGGAGCTGTTTTTT.

Ten or more counts support this clonotype. Relative to the germline gene, one junction end is altered; a read error may explain this. The J gene is TRBJ2-7, the V gene TRBV12-3 or TRBV12-4; D possibly corresponds to TRBD1 (6 bases). The CDR3 runs to 13 residues. As DNA, the CDR3 is TGTGCCAGCAGCTTAGGGGGTAGCTACGAGCAGTACTTC. This encodes CASSLGGSYEQYF.

The rearrangement links TRBV20-1 to TRBJ1-1, with no clear D. Trimming took off 4 bases at V and 0 bases at J, with 9 bases between the two ends. The V gene's germline CDR1 is DFQATT and CDR2 SNEGSKA (reference sequence). This CDR3 has 13 amino acids. CDR3 nucleotides: TGCAGTGCTACCGAAGTCCTGAACACTGAAGCTTTCTTT. Protein: CSATEVLNTEAFF.